The 7 T cell receptor beta chains presented below share a single source sample, sequenced in a study of cytomegalovirus exposure and HLA in healthy donors. The PCR contained 60 Vbeta and 13 Jbeta primers. The data were produced by immunoSEQ multiplex PCR, yet TCRdb's version contains in-frame clones alone and is incomplete. The sample records 150,000 to 200,000 clones, roughly 76% being singletons. Sequenced input: PBMCs. Receptors were obtained from a woman between 50 and 59 years old in good health and CMV-seronegative.

The chain carries TRBV19 and TRBJ1-6; 7 bases align to TRBD1. The CDR3 covers 14 residues. Germline assignment: CDR1 LNHDA and CDR2 SQIVND (reference sequence). Unmatched junction bases numbered 6, after V lost 6 bases and J lost 7 bases. CDR3 nucleotide sequence: TGTGCCAGTAGCCGACAGGGCACAAATTCACCCCTCCACTTT. Translation gives CASSRQGTNSPLHF.

This chain connects TRBV5-1 to TRBJ2-1; tentative D call: TRBD2 (5 bases). Germline values: CDR1 SGHRS, CDR2 YFSETQ. This CDR3 contains 14 residues. V was cut by 2 bases and J by 5 bases, with 11 bases left in between. In nucleotides, the CDR3 is TGCGCCAGCAGCTTTAGAGGGATAGACAATGAGCAGTTCTTC. Translating it yields CASSFRGIDNEQFF.

The rearrangement joins TRBV6-1 to TRBJ1-5; D perhaps matches TRBD1 (5 bases). Germline loops: CDR1 MNHNS, CDR2 SASEGT. V was cut by 5 bases and J by 6 bases, with 8 bases left in between. CDR3 length: 12 amino acids. The DNA for the CDR3 is TGTGCCAGCAGTTCAGGGCTTCAGCCCCAGCATTTT. This encodes CASSSGLQPQHF.

The chain employs TRBV7-8 and TRBJ2-1; TRBD2 matches at 8 bases. The CDR3 runs to 13 residues. V shed 3 bases, J shed 6 bases, and the junction held 1 base outside the gene matches. The germline gives CDR1 SGHVS, CDR2 FQNEAQ. The CDR3 here is CASSLGLGNEQFF. CDR3 DNA: TGTGCCAGCAGCTTGGGACTAGGCAATGAGCAGTTCTTC.

V and J are TRBV5-6 and TRBJ2-5; tentative D call: TRBD2 (5 bases). The CDR3 has 14 residues. Looked up from germline, CDR1 is SGHDT and CDR2 is YYEEEE. Between the trimmed V and J ends, which lost 4 bases and 7 bases, there was a span of 17 bases. CDR3 nucleotides: TGTGCCAGCAGCCCCCTGCGGCAACGGGGGACCCAGTACTTC. It specifies CASSPLRQRGTQYF.

The gene calls are TRBV7-2 and TRBJ2-1, with D maybe TRBD1 (6 bases). This CDR3 is 15 amino acids long. V lost 5 bases to trimming and J lost 4 bases, with 15 bases between them. In germline, CDR1 is SGHTA, CDR2 FQGNSA. The DNA of the CDR3 is TGTGCCAGCAGCCCGTCCGGACAGAATTACAATGAGCAGTTCTTC. Residues: CASSPSGQNYNEQFF.

The chain couples TRBV5-4 to TRBJ1-2; TRBD1 aligns across 8 bases. In germline, CDR1 is SGHNT, CDR2 YYREEE (reference sequence). Trimming took 4 bases from V and 5 from J; bases not matched to a gene: 10. This CDR3 is 15 amino acids long. CDR3 amino acids: CASSLTGAGDYGYTF. In nucleotides, the CDR3 is TGTGCCAGCAGCCTGACAGGGGCGGGAGATTATGGCTACACCTTC.